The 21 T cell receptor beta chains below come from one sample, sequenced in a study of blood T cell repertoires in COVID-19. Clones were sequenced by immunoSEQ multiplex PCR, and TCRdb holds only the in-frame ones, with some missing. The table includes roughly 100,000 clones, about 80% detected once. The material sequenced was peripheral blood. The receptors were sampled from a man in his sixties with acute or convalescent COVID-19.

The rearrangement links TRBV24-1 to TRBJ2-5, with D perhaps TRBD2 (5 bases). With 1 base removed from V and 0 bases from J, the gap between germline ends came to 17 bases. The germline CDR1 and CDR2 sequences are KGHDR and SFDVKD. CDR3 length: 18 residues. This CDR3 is CATSDLPRAGGNQETQYF. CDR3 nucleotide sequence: TGTGCCACCAGTGATTTACCGAGGGCAGGCGGTAACCAAGAGACCCAGTACTTC.

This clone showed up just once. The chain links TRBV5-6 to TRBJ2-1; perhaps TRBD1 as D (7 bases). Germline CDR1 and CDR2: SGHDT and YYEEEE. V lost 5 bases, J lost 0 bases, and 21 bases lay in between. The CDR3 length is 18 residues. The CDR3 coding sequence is TGTGCCAGCAGTTCGGTGAACAGGGGACTTAGCTCCTACAATGAGCAGTTCTTC. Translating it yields CASSSVNRGLSSYNEQFF. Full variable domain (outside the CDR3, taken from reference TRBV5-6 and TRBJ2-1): DAGVTQSPTHLIKTRGQQVTLRCSPKSGHDTVSWYQQALGQGPQFIFQYYEEEERQRGNFPDRFSGHQFPNYSSELNVNALLLGDSALYLCASSSVNRGLSSYNEQFFGPGTRLTVL.

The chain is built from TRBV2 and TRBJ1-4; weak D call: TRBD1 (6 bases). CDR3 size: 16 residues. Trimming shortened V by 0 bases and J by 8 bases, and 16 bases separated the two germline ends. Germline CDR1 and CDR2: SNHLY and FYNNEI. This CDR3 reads CASSEALGGAREKLFF. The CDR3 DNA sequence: TGTGCCAGCAGTGAAGCGCTTGGGGGGGCCCGAGAAAAACTGTTTTTT.

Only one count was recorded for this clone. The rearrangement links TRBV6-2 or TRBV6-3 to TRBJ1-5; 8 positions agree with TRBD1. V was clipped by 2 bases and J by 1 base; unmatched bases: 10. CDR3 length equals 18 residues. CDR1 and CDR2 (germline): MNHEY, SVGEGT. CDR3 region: CASSYLTGGVRSNQPQHF. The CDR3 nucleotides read TGTGCCAGCAGTTACCTTACAGGGGGGGTTCGGAGCAATCAGCCCCAGCATTTT.

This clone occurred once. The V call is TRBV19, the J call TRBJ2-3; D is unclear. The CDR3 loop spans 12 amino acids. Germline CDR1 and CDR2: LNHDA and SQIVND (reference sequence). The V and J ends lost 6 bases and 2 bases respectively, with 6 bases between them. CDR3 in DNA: TGTGCCAGTAGACAGTCCACAGATACGCAGTATTTT. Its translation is CASRQSTDTQYF.

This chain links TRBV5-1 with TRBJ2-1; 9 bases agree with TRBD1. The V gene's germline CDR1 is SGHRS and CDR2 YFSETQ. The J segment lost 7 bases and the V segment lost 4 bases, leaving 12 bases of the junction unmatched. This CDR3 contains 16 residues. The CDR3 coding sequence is TGCGCCAGCAGCGTAAATCCGGGACAGGGTTTGAATGAGCAGTTCTTC. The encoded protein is CASSVNPGQGLNEQFF. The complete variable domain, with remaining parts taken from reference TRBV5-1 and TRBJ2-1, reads KAGVTQTPRYLIKTRGQQVTLSCSPISGHRSVSWYQQTPGQGLQFLFEYFSETQRNKGNFPGRFSGRQFSNSRSEMNVSTLELGDSALYLCASSVNPGQGLNEQFFGPGTRLTVL.

Written as DNA, the CDR3 is TGTGCCAGTACGTGGGAGGCCCGGACTAGCACAGATACGCAGTATTTT. Its protein product is CASTWEARTSTDTQYF. This sequence joins TRBV19 and TRBJ2-3; perhaps TRBD2 as D (6 bases). Germline V gives CDR1 LNHDA, CDR2 SQIVND (reference sequence). The germline V and J ends were trimmed by 7 bases and 0 bases, with 17 bases remaining between them. The CDR3 extends over 16 amino acids. Based on the CDR3 plus reference TRBV19 and TRBJ2-3, the full variable domain is DGGITQSPKYLFRKEGQNVTLSCEQNLNHDAMYWYRQDPGQGLRLIYYSQIVNDFQKGDIAEGYSVSREKKESFPLTVTSAQKNPTAFYLCASTWEARTSTDTQYFGPGTRLTVL.

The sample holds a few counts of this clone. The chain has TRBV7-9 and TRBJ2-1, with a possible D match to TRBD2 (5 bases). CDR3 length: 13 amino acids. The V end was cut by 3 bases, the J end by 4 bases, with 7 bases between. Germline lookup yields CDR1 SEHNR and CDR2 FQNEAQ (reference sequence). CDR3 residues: CASSFRDYNEQFF. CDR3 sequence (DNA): TGTGCCAGCAGCTTCCGGGATTACAATGAGCAGTTCTTC.

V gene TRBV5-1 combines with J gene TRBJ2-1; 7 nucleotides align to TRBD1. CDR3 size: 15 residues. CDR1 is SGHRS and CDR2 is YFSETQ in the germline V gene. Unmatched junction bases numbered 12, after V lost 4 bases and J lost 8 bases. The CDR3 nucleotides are TGCGCCAGCAGCACAGGGGACAGTGGGATCGATGAGCAGTTCTTC. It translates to CASSTGDSGIDEQFF.

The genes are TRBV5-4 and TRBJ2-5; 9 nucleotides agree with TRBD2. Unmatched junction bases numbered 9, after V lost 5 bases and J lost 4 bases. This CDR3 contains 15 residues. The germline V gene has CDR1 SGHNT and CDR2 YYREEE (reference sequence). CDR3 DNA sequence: TGTGCCAGCAGTTCCCGTACACTAGCGGGAGAGACCCAGTACTTC. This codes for CASSSRTLAGETQYF. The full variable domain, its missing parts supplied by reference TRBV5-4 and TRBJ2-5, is ETGVTQSPTHLIKTRGQQVTLRCSSQSGHNTVSWYQQALGQGPQFIFQYYREEENGRGNFPPRFSGLQFPNYSSELNVNALELDDSALYLCASSSRTLAGETQYFGPGTRLLVL.

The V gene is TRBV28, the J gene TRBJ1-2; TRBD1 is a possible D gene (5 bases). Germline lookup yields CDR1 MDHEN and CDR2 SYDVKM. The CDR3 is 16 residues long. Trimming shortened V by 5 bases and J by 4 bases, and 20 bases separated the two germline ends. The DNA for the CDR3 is TGTGCCAGCAGTACGGGCGGTGCCGCCGGGGGCTATGGCTACACCTTC. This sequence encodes CASSTGGAAGGYGYTF.

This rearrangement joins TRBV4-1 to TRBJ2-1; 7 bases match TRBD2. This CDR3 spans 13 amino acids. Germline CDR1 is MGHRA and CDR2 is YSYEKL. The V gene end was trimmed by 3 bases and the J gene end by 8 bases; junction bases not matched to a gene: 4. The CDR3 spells CASSQGEGYEQFF. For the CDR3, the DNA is TGCGCCAGCAGCCAGGGGGAGGGCTATGAGCAGTTCTTC.

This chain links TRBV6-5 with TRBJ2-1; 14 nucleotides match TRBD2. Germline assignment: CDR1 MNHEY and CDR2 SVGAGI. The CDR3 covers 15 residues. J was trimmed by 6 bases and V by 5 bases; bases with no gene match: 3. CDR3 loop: CASSPGLAGANEQFF. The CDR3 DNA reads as TGTGCCAGCAGTCCGGGACTAGCGGGAGCCAATGAGCAGTTCTTC.

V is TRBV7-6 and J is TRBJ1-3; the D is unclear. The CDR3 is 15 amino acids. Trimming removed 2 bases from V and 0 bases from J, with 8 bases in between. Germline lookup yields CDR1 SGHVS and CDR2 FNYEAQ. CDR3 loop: CASSLQVNSGNTIYF. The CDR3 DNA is TGTGCCAGCAGCTTACAGGTTAACTCTGGAAACACCATATATTTT.

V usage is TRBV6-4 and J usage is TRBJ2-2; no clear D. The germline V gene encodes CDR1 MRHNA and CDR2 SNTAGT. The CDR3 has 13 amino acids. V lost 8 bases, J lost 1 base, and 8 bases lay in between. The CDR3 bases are TGTGCCAGCTCAAGCCAGAACACCGGGGAGCTGTTTTTT. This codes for CASSSQNTGELFF.

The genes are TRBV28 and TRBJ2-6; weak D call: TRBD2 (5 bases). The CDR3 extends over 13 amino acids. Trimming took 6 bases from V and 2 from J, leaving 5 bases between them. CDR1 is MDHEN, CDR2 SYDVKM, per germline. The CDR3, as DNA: TGTGCCAGCAGGAGGGCTGGGGCCAACGTCCTGACTTTC. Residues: CASRRAGANVLTF.

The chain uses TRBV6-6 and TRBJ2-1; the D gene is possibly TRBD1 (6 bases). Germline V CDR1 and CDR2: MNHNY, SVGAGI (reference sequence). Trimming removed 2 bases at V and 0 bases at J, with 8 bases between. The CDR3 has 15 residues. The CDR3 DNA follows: TGTGCCAGCAGTTACCGGGACATCTCCTACAATGAGCAGTTCTTC. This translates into CASSYRDISYNEQFF.

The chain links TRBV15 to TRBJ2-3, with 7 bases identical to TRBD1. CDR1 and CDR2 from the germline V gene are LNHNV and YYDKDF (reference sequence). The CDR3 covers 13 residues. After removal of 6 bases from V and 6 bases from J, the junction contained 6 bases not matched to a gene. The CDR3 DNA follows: TGTGCCACCAGTATCCAGACAGGGGATACGCAGTATTTT. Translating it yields CATSIQTGDTQYF.

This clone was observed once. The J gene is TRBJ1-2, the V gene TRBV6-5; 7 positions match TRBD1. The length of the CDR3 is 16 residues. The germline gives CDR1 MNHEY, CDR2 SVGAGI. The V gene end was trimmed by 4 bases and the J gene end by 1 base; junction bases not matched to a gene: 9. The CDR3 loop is CASSFQGGRRNYGYTF. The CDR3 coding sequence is TGTGCCAGCAGTTTCCAGGGGGGACGCCGTAACTATGGCTACACCTTC.

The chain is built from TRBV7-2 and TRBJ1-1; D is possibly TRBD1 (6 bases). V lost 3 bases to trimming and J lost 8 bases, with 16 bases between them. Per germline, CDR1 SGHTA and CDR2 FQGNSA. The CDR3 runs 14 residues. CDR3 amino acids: CASSFLKQGGEAFF. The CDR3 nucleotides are TGTGCCAGCAGCTTCCTTAAACAGGGTGGGGAAGCTTTCTTT. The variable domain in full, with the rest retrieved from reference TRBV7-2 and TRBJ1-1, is GAGVSQSPSNKVTEKGKDVELRCDPISGHTALYWYRQSLGQGLEFLIYFQGNSAPDKSGLPSDRFSAERTGGSVSTLTIQRTQQEDSAVYLCASSFLKQGGEAFFGQGTRLTVV.

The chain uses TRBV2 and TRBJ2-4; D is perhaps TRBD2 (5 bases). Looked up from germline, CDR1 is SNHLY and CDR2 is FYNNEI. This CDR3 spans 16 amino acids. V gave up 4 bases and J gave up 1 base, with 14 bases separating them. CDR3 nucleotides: TGTGCCAGCAGTGCGGGCCTCACGGGGGCCAAAAACATTCAGTACTTC. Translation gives CASSAGLTGAKNIQYF. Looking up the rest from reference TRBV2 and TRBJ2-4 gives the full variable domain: EPEVTQTPSHQVTQMGQEVILRCVPISNHLYFYWYRQILGQKVEFLVSFYNNEISEKSEIFDDQFSVERPDGSNFTLKIRSTKLEDSAMYFCASSAGLTGAKNIQYFGAGTRLSVL.